Presented here are 16 T cell receptor beta chains from one specimen sequenced in a study of cytomegalovirus exposure and HLA in healthy donors. PCR employed 60 Vbeta and 13 Jbeta primers. Data came from immunoSEQ multiplex PCR; TCRdb stores just in-frame clones and leaves some out. The sample has around 160,000 clones, roughly three quarters seen once. What was sequenced was PBMCs. The receptor source for this set is a woman between 35 and 50 years old in good health and CMV-seropositive.

The chain couples TRBV27 to TRBJ2-5, with 9 positions matching TRBD2. Losses at the gene ends were 10 bases for V and 7 bases for J; bases not matched to a gene: 10. There are 13 residues in the CDR3. The germline CDR1 and CDR2 sequences are MNHEY and SMNVEV (reference sequence). The CDR3 DNA reads TGTGCCACCTCGTGGGGAGCGGGGGGGACCCAGTACTTC. Translation: CATSWGAGGTQYF.

V and J are TRBV7-2 and TRBJ1-4, with a weak D call TRBD1 (6 bases). The V end was cut by 5 bases, the J end by 0 bases, with 19 bases between. This CDR3 region has 18 residues. Germline assignment: CDR1 SGHTA and CDR2 FQGNSA. The CDR3 sequence is CASSPRGRQAATNEKLFF. The CDR3 nucleotides are TGTGCCAGCAGCCCCAGGGGCAGGCAGGCCGCAACTAATGAAAAACTGTTTTTT.

There are a few counts of this clone. The chain has TRBV27 and TRBJ1-1; 10 nucleotides line up with TRBD1. Per germline, CDR1 MNHEY and CDR2 SMNVEV (reference sequence). The ends lost 6 bases at V and 6 bases at J; junction bases unmatched: 13. This CDR3 has 16 residues. This CDR3 is CASRKRQGASLAEAFF. CDR3 bases: TGTGCCAGCAGAAAAAGACAGGGGGCTTCGTTAGCTGAAGCTTTCTTT.

V usage is TRBV5-4 and J usage is TRBJ2-2; 12 bases are a match to TRBD2. The germline CDR1 and CDR2 sequences are SGHNT and YYREEE (reference sequence). J lost 1 base, V lost 4 bases, and 8 bases had no gene match. The CDR3 totals 18 residues. The CDR3 is CASSRLAGGPQNTGELFF. Here the CDR3 DNA reads TGTGCCAGCAGCCGTCTAGCGGGGGGGCCTCAGAACACCGGGGAGCTGTTTTTT.

This clone was found a few times. The V call is TRBV14, the J call TRBJ1-1, with D perhaps TRBD1 (5 bases). The CDR3 is 16 residues long. Germline CDR1 is SGHDN and CDR2 is FVKESK. V was clipped by 4 bases and J by 1 base, with 16 bases between them. The CDR3 sequence is CASSPLRTSANTEAFF. As DNA, the CDR3 is TGTGCCAGCAGCCCGCTGAGGACATCGGCGAACACTGAAGCTTTCTTT.

This chain joins TRBV2 and TRBJ1-2; 7 bases fit TRBD1. The CDR3 consists of 14 residues. Germline-derived CDR1 and CDR2 are SNHLY and FYNNEI. Trimming removed 1 base from V and 5 bases from J; junction bases left unmatched: 4. The CDR3 protein is CASSEVMTGYGYTF. The DNA of the CDR3 is TGTGCCAGCAGTGAAGTTATGACAGGGTATGGCTACACCTTC. Together with reference TRBV2 and TRBJ1-2, the CDR3 gives the full variable domain: EPEVTQTPSHQVTQMGQEVILRCVPISNHLYFYWYRQILGQKVEFLVSFYNNEISEKSEIFDDQFSVERPDGSNFTLKIRSTKLEDSAMYFCASSEVMTGYGYTFGSGTRLTVV.

This sequence joins TRBV2 and TRBJ2-7; D is ambiguous. Trimming took 7 bases from V and 1 from J, leaving 14 bases between them. Germline values: CDR1 SNHLY, CDR2 FYNNEI. This CDR3 is 14 amino acids long. This chain's CDR3 is CASKRLVVSYEQYF. The CDR3 region has the DNA TGTGCCAGCAAAAGACTGGTGGTATCCTACGAGCAGTACTTC.

The chain links TRBV7-2 to TRBJ2-5, with D possibly being TRBD2 (6 bases). There are 14 residues in the CDR3. CDR1 is SGHTA and CDR2 is FQGNSA in the germline V gene. The V end lost 5 bases, the J end lost 7 bases, and 17 bases lay between the germline ends. CDR3 coding DNA: TGTGCCAGCAGCCTCCGACCTAGCGAAGCGACCCAGTACTTC. This codes for CASSLRPSEATQYF. The whole variable domain, filled in from reference TRBV7-2 and TRBJ2-5, reads GAGVSQSPSNKVTEKGKDVELRCDPISGHTALYWYRQSLGQGLEFLIYFQGNSAPDKSGLPSDRFSAERTGGSVSTLTIQRTQQEDSAVYLCASSLRPSEATQYFGPGTRLLVL.

The gene calls are TRBV15 and TRBJ1-5, with 8 bases identical to TRBD1. V shed 0 bases and J 6 bases; nucleotides not matched to a gene: 4. CDR1 LNHNV and CDR2 YYDKDF come from the germline V gene (reference sequence). The CDR3 extends over 15 amino acids. The CDR3 is CATSRDRGLGQPQHF. CDR3 sequence (DNA): TGTGCCACCAGCAGAGACAGGGGGCTGGGTCAGCCCCAGCATTTT.

The chain joins TRBV25-1 to TRBJ1-1; a weak D match, TRBD1 (6 bases). CDR3 length: 13 residues. Germline assignment: CDR1 MGHDK and CDR2 SYGVNS. With 5 bases removed from V and 1 base from J, the gap between germline ends came to 8 bases. The DNA of the CDR3 is TGTGCCAGCAGTTCGGACAGGAACACTGAAGCTTTCTTT. Amino acid sequence: CASSSDRNTEAFF.

The chain has TRBV5-6 and TRBJ1-2; TRBD1 agrees at 7 bases. The germline CDR1 and CDR2 sequences are SGHDT and YYEEEE. With 1 base clipped from V and 2 bases from J, the junction kept 14 bases outside the gene matches. The CDR3 is 18 residues long. CDR3 region: CASSLRSPLGQANYGYTF. The DNA of the CDR3 is TGTGCCAGCAGCTTGAGAAGCCCCCTTGGACAGGCGAACTATGGCTACACCTTC.

This clone was detected only a few times. V gene TRBV18 combines with J gene TRBJ1-2; D is unclear. V was cut by 0 bases and J by 1 base, with 9 bases left in between. Per germline, CDR1 KGHSH and CDR2 LQKENI. The CDR3 totals 15 residues. DNA for the CDR3: TGTGCCAGCTCACCACCCTCGCAGGTTAACTATGGCTACACCTTC. Protein: CASSPPSQVNYGYTF.

This clone was observed a handful of times. The chain has TRBV13 and TRBJ1-1, with a weak D call TRBD1 (5 bases). V was cut by 5 bases and J by 4 bases, with 14 bases left in between. CDR1 is PRHDT and CDR2 is FYEKMQ in the germline V gene (reference sequence). This CDR3 region has 14 residues. CDR3 DNA: TGTGCCAGCAGCCGGGGGAGACTAACCACTGAAGCTTTCTTT. Its translation: CASSRGRLTTEAFF. Combining the CDR3 with reference TRBV13 and TRBJ1-1 gives the whole variable domain AAGVIQSPRHLIKEKRETATLKCYPIPRHDTVYWYQQGPGQDPQFLISFYEKMQSDKGSIPDRFSAQQFSDYHSELNMSSLELGDSALYFCASSRGRLTTEAFFGQGTRLTVV.

This clone was observed once. The chain links TRBV4-1 to TRBJ2-7; 7 bases agree with TRBD1. The CDR3 totals 15 residues. Germline values: CDR1 MGHRA, CDR2 YSYEKL. Trimming at V came to 1 base and at J to 2 bases, leaving 5 bases not matched to a gene. The CDR3 is CASSQGRGFPYEQYF. CDR3 coding DNA: TGCGCCAGCAGCCAAGGCAGGGGGTTTCCCTACGAGCAGTACTTC.

J is TRBJ1-1 and V is TRBV6-5, with D perhaps matching TRBD1 (5 bases). This CDR3 region has 12 residues. The V end lost 5 bases, the J end lost 6 bases, and 10 bases lay between the germline ends. Per germline, CDR1 MNHEY and CDR2 SVGAGI. The DNA of the CDR3 is TGTGCCAGCAGTCTGGGGCGCTCTGAAGCTTTCTTT. It translates to CASSLGRSEAFF.

V gene TRBV5-6 combines with J gene TRBJ1-2; 7 bases align to TRBD1. Trimming cost V 7 bases and J 4 bases; bases outside gene matches: 10. Germline loops: CDR1 SGHDT, CDR2 YYEEEE. The CDR3 runs 14 residues. In DNA, the CDR3 is TGTGCCAGCGTATCCCAGGGGGTGGTCTATGGCTACACCTTC. This translates into CASVSQGVVYGYTF.